This TCR beta chain was obtained from a study of T-cell memory formation after mild COVID-19. Study information: TCR clusters were largely donor specific.

This CDR3 contains 14 residues. Per the germline V gene, CDR1 is DFQATT and CDR2 is SNEGSKA (reference sequence). V shed 6 bases, J shed 1 base, and the junction held 4 bases outside the gene matches. TCRdb itself ran the 5' RACE reads through MiXCR, one entry per CDR3 protein. The sample shows just over 300,000 distinct CDR3 sequences, approximately 19% of them seen only once. The specimen was PBMCs or a T cell subset sorted from them (not recorded which). This clonotype originated in a man aged 18 to 30 who had mild COVID-19 (a few samples of this study predate the infection). Cell type and time point are not known. The chain links TRBV20-1 to TRBJ2-7; 12 positions match TRBD2. The CDR3 nucleotides read TGCAGTGCCATACTAGCGGGGGGTTCCTACGAGCAGTACTTC. This codes for CSAILAGGSYEQYF.